The clone carrying this T cell receptor beta chain was seen a few times. Its matching antigen is unknown. Making the TCR beta libraries involved quantitative 5'-RACE with molecular barcodes. TCRdb processed the 5' RACE reads anew with MiXCR; each CDR3 protein has one entry. The repertoire holds almost 400,000 distinct CDR3 sequences, with approximately 20% as singletons. The data derive from a study of CD8 T cells in ankylosing spondylitis. Study-level findings and limits: About 8 highly homologous variants made up a TCR beta motif, and this motif appeared characteristic of ankylosing spondylitis blood. Reported data indicate significant enrichment of disease-linked clones within matched ankylosing spondylitis synovial fluid. Previous work reported some of these motif variants in the synovial fluid and blood of reactive arthritis.

The sequencing sample was made of blood, either unsorted or a sorted T cell fraction (not recorded which). The sequence was obtained from a male donor with ankylosing spondylitis.

Here the CDR3 DNA reads TGCAGCGTTCGGGACACTGGAAAACCGGGAGGGCCAGGAGGCAATGAGCAGTTCTTC. It translates to CSVRDTGKPGGPGGNEQFF. The chain links TRBV29-1 to TRBJ2-1, with 8 bases matching TRBD2. CDR1 is SQVTM, CDR2 ANQGSEA, per germline. The CDR3 runs 19 residues. The ends lost 5 bases at V and 6 bases at J; junction bases unmatched: 24.